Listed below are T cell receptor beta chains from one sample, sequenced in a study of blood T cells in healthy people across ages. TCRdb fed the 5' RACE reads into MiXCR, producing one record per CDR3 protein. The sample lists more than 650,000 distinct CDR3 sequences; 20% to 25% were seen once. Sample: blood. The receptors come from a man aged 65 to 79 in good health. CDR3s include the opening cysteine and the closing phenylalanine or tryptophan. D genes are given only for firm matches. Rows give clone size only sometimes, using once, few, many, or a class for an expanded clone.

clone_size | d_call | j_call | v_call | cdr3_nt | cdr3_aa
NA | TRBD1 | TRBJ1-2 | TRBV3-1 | TGTGCCAGCAGCCAAAATAGGGGGCAAAGCGGCTACACCTTC | CASSQNRGQSGYTF
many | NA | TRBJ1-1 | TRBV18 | TGTGCCAGCTCACCAGCAATTATGAACACTGAAGCTTTCTTT | CASSPAIMNTEAFF
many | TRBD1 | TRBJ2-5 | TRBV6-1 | TGTGCCAGCAGTCATAGACAGGGACAAGAGACCCAGTACTTC | CASSHRQGQETQYF
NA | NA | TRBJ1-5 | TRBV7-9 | TGTGCCAGCAGCTTTAGTACAGTAAATCAGCCCCAGCATTTT | CASSFSTVNQPQHF
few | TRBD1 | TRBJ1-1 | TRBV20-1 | TGCAGTGCTCCCCGGACAGGGCCGAACACTGAAGCTTTCTTT | CSAPRTGPNTEAFF
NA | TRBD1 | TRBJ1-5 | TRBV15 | TGTGCCACCAGCAGGTTAGACAGGGGGTTTCAGCCCCAGCATTTT | CATSRLDRGFQPQHF
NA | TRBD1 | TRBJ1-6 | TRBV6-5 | TGTGCCAGCACCCTCACACAGGGGCAAGATTCACCCCTCCACTTT | CASTLTQGQDSPLHF
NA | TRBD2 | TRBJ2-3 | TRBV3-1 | TGTGCCAGCAGCCACTTTCGACTAGCGGGGGGACAGAGCACAGATACGCAGTATTTT | CASSHFRLAGGQSTDTQYF
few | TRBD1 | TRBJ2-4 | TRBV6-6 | TGTGCCAGCACGTCTCGTTCGGACAGGCTCCTAAACATTCAGTACTTC | CASTSRSDRLLNIQYF
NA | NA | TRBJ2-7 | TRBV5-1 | TGCGCCAGCAGCTTGGCGGGCAGGGATGGATCCGAGCAGTACTTC | CASSLAGRDGSEQYF
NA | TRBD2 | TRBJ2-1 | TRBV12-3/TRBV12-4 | TGTGCCAGCAGTGACCTAGCGGGCGTAGACAATGAGCAGTTCTTC | CASSDLAGVDNEQFF
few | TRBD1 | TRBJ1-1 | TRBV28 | TGTGCCAGCAGAGGACAGGGAGACATGAACACTGAAGCTTTCTTT | CASRGQGDMNTEAFF
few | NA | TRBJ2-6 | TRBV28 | TGTGCCACCAAGCATGGCAGGGCTGGGGCCAACGTCCTGACTTTC | CATKHGRAGANVLTF
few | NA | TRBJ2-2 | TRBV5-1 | TGCGCCAGCAGCTTTCCGGCCTCCGGGGAGCTGTTTTTT | CASSFPASGELFF
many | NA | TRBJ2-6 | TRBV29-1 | TGCAGCGTCGCCTTAAGTGCAGCTGGGGCCAACGTCCTGACTTTC | CSVALSAAGANVLTF
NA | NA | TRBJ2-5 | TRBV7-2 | TGTGCCAGCAGCTTTAACGTTGGGGGTCGAGAGACCCAGTACTTC | CASSFNVGGRETQYF
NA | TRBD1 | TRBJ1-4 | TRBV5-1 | TGCGCCAGCAGCCGGGGACAGGGTACAGAAAAACTGTTTTTT | CASSRGQGTEKLFF
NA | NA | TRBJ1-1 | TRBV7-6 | TGTGCCAGCAGCTTTGGGCCTCACACTGAAGCTTTCTTT | CASSFGPHTEAFF
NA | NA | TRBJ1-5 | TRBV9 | TGTGCCAGCAGCGGAACACAGGGTGTAAATCAGCCCCAGCATTTT | CASSGTQGVNQPQHF
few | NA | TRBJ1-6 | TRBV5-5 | TGTGCCAGCAGCTTGGGACAATCTAATTCACCCCTCCACTTT | CASSLGQSNSPLHF
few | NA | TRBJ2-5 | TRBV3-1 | TGTGCCACTGGACCATCCCAAGGGACCCAGTACTTC | CATGPSQGTQYF
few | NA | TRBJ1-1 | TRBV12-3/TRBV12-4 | TGTGCCAGCAGTTTATTAGTCGGATGGGCTGAAGCTTTCTTT | CASSLLVGWAEAFF
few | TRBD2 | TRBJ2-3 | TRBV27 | TGTGCCAGCAGTTTCCTCGGGCGGGGGGATACGCAGTATTTT | CASSFLGRGDTQYF
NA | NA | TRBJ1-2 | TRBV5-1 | TGCGCCAGCAGCTTGTACACCTTTACGAGCGGCTACACCTTC | CASSLYTFTSGYTF
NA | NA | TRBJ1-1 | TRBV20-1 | TGCAGTGCTCGGACCATAAACACTGAAGCTTTCTTT | CSARTINTEAFF
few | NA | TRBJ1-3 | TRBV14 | TGTGCCAGCAGCCAAGGCCGTCACACTGGAAACACCATATATTTT | CASSQGRHTGNTIYF
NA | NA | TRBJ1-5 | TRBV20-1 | TGCGGTGCTAGAGCTGAGGGACGGGGCGGACAGCCCCAGCATTTT | CGARAEGRGGQPQHF
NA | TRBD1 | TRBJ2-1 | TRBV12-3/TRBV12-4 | TGTGCCAGCAATGACGGGACAGGATACTTAGTGAATGAGCAGTTCTTC | CASNDGTGYLVNEQFF
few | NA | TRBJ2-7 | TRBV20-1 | TGCAGTGCCCCAGGTGCGGGCTACGAGCAGTACTTC | CSAPGAGYEQYF
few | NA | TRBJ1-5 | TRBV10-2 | TGCGCCAGCATTGGAGACGGACTTAAAGTAGATCAGCCCCAGCATTTT | CASIGDGLKVDQPQHF
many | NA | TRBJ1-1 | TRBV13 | TGTGCCAGCCTAAATATGAACACTGAAGCTTTCTTT | CASLNMNTEAFF
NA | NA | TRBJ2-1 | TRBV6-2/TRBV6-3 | TGTGCCAGCAGTTACTTTACTAGAGAGCAGTTCTTC | CASSYFTREQFF